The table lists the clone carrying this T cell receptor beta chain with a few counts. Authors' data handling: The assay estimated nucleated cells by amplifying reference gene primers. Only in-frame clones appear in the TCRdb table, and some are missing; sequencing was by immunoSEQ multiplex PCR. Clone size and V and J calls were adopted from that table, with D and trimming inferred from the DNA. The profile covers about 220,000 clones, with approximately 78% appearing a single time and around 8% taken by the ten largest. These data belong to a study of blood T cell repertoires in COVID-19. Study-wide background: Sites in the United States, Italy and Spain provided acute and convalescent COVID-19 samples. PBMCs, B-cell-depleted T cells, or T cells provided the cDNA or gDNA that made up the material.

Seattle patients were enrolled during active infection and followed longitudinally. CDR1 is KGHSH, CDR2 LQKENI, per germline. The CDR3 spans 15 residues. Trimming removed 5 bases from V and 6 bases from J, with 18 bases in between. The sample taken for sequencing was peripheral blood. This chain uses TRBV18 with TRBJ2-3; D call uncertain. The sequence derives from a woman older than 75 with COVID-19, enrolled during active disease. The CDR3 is CASSSTAPTGDTQYF. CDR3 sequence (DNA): TGTGCCAGCTCATCAACAGCTCCCACTGGGGATACGCAGTATTTT.